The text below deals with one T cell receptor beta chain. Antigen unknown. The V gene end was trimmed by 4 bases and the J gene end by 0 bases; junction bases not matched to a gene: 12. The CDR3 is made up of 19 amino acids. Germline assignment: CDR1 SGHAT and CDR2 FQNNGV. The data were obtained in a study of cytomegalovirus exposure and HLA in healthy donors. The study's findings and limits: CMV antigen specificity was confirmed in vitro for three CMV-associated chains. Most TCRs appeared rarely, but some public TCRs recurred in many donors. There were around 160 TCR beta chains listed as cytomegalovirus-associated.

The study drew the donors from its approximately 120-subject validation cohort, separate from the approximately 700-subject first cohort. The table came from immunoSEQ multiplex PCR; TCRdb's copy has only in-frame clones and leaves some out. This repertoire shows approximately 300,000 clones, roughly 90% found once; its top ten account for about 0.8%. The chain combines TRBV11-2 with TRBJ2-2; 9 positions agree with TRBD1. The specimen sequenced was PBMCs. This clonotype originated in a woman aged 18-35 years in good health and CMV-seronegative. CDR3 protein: CASSSNDRDRVPNTGELFF. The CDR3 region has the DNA TGTGCCAGCAGCTCGAATGACCGGGACAGGGTTCCGAACACCGGGGAGCTGTTTTTT.